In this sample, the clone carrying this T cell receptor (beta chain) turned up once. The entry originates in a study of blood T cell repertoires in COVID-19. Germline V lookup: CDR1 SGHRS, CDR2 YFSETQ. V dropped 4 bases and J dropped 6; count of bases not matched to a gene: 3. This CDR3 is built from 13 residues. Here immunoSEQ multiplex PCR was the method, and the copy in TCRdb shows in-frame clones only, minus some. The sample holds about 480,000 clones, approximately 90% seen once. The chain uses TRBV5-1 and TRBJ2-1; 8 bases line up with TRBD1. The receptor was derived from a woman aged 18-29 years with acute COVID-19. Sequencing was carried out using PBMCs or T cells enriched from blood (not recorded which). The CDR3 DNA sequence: TGCGCCAGCAGCCCGGACAGGGTCAATGAGCAGTTCTTC. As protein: CASSPDRVNEQFF.